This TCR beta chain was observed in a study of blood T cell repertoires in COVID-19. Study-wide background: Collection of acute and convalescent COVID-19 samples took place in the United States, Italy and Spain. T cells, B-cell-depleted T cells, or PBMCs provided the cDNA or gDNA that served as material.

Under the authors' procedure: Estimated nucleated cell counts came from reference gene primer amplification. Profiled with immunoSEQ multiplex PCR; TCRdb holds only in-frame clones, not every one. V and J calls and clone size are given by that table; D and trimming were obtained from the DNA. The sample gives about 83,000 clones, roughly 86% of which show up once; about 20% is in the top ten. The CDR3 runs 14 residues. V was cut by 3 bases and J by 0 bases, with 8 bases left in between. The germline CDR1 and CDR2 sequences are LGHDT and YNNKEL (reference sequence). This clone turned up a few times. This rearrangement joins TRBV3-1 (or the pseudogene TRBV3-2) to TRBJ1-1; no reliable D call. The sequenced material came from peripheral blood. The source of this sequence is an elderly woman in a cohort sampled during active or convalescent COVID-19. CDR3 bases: TGTGCCAGCAGCCAGGTTGGAGTGAACACTGAAGCTTTCTTT. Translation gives CASSQVGVNTEAFF.